This TCR beta chain stems from a study of beta chain features in type 1 diabetes. Background on the study: Patients and healthy donors were similar in age, gender and cell yields. Findings and caveats of the study: For patients and controls alike, PCR might favor shorter templates to the same degree. Shortening that was moderate but significant affected the TCRB CDR3s of Type 1 diabetes patients in all four CD4+ subsets.

Isolation of CD4+ naive, central memory, regulatory and stem cell-like memory cells was achieved by sorting via CD45RO/CCR7/CD25/CD127/CD95/CD27. CDR1 is SSHAT and CDR2 is FNYEAQ in the germline V gene (reference sequence). The CDR3 loop spans 16 amino acids. Sequencing targeted expressed TCRB transcripts, as all isolated RNA had been reverse transcribed. The method was immunoSEQ multiplex PCR; TCRdb's version includes in-frame clones alone and lacks a portion of them. The repertoire holds roughly 150,000 clones, with 9% as singletons. Notes on this clone: Its specificity is not known. A read error may produce the germline difference seen at one junction end.

The chain employs TRBV7-7 and TRBJ2-1, with 9 nucleotides matching TRBD2. The sequence was obtained from a woman aged 25 to 39 with type 1 diabetes. Sequenced: central memory CD4+ T cells from blood. The CDR3 region has the DNA TGTGCTAGCAGTTCTCTTGAGACTAGCGGCTACAATGAGCAGTTCTTC. Residues: CASSSLETSGYNEQFF.